The rows below give T cell receptor beta chains drawn from one sample of a study of human T cells and chemical hapten exposure. TCRdb reprocessed the RACE reads with MiXCR, giving one entry per CDR3 protein. Counted here are some 96,000 distinct CDR3 sequences, 9.3% occurring once; the ten biggest clones make up approximately 1.9%. This sample comprised whole blood, obtained in connection with sensitization to the hapten diphenylcyclopropenone (DPC). The receptors derive from a woman between 40 and 50 years old with alopecia areata. Some clones in this sample may be carry-over from other donors' samples. Each CDR3 is given with its conserved first and last residue. A D gene is named only where the DNA matches it firmly. Size tells how often a clone was seen (once, few, many) or the class of an expanded clone, and some rows leave it out.

clone_size	v_call	j_call	d_call	cdr3_aa
few	TRBV2	TRBJ2-3	.	CACATGRGTDTQYF
few	TRBV11-2	TRBJ2-5	TRBD2	CASSPGLVGETQYF
many	TRBV11-2	TRBJ1-2	.	CATRANTHGYTF
few	TRBV29-1	TRBJ2-5	.	CSVQGGSRETQYF
.	TRBV13	TRBJ1-2	.	CASSFQRPARGYTF
.	TRBV15	TRBJ1-6	.	CATSRGGVNSPLHF
many	TRBV18	TRBJ1-5	TRBD1	CASSPGQAFNQPQHF
many	TRBV6-2/TRBV6-3	TRBJ2-4	.	CASSTILTGQKNIQYF
many	TRBV19	TRBJ1-3	.	CASRMGPSSGNTIYF
many	TRBV12-3/TRBV12-4	TRBJ2-1	.	CASSWPGQGLEQFF
many	TRBV29-1	TRBJ1-2	.	CSVERYSYGYTF
.	TRBV28	TRBJ2-1	.	CASKGESGYYNEQFF
few	TRBV5-1	TRBJ2-7	TRBD1	CASSLGTGPYEQYF
many	TRBV4-1	TRBJ2-3	.	CASSPRSGTDTQYF
.	TRBV28	TRBJ2-7	.	CASNGVSLKSYEQYF
few	TRBV4-3	TRBJ2-5	TRBD2	CASSQDGLAGAGETQYF
many	TRBV7-6	TRBJ2-2	TRBD2	CASSSTSGRTIGELFF
.	TRBV21-1	TRBJ2-2	.	CASSPRPGELFF
.	TRBV12-3/TRBV12-4	TRBJ2-1	TRBD2	CASSLGTSGSYEQFF
.	TRBV14	TRBJ2-7	.	CASSQLTGPEGAEQYF
few	TRBV12-3/TRBV12-4	TRBJ2-3	.	CASSSDGETDTQYF
many	TRBV4-2	TRBJ1-2	.	CASSQEWSLVEIRYGYTF
few	TRBV30	TRBJ2-1	TRBD2	CAWSLGGEQFF
.	TRBV28	TRBJ2-7	.	CASSLSRTRTYEQYF
many	TRBV27	TRBJ2-7	TRBD1	CASSYDRGGSYEQYF
many	TRBV10-3	TRBJ1-3	.	CAISKGSGNTIYF
many	TRBV9	TRBJ1-2	.	CASSVELGGYTF
few	TRBV6-1	TRBJ1-5	TRBD1	CASDMTGIQPQHF
many	TRBV7-2	TRBJ2-1	TRBD1	CASSINRGGNEQFF
many	TRBV5-6	TRBJ1-1	TRBD1	CASSLTGGGNTEAFF
.	TRBV9	TRBJ2-7	.	CASSVGGAFDEQYF
.	TRBV10-3	TRBJ2-4	.	CAISDPGLHPNIQYF
.	TRBV4-2	TRBJ1-2	TRBD1	CASSQGQGEEGYTF
many	TRBV6-2/TRBV6-3	TRBJ1-1	.	CASSPLRFTEAFF
.	TRBV20-1	TRBJ2-1	.	CSARGQADSYNEQFF
.	TRBV10-3	TRBJ2-3	TRBD2	CAISVFGTSGMTAGDTQYF
.	TRBV20-1	TRBJ2-7	.	CSASGAGEQYF
few	TRBV6-6	TRBJ2-2	.	CASSYSGSEWSTGELFF
few	TRBV7-3	TRBJ2-1	.	CASSSPETNNEQFF
many	TRBV29-1	TRBJ1-1	TRBD1	CSVIQGANTEAFF
.	TRBV7-9	TRBJ2-6	.	CAIIPGGAVLAGANVLTF
few	TRBV7-9	TRBJ2-7	.	CASSEEYEQYF
many	TRBV29-1	TRBJ2-5	.	CSVAKFQETQYF
.	TRBV28	TRBJ1-5	.	CASRNTNQPQHF